This T cell receptor (beta chain) was sequenced in a study of shared clonotypes between healthy human individuals. Replicate PCRs from sorted subsets contained 200 ng DNA, which is 29,000 or so T cell genomes. Clones were sequenced by immunoSEQ multiplex PCR, and TCRdb holds only the in-frame ones, with some missing. Of under 850,000 clones listed, over 90% are singletons. CDR1 SGHTA and CDR2 FQGNSA come from the germline V gene. V was pared by 2 bases and J by 2 bases, with 6 bases of the junction left unmatched. CDR3 size: 17 residues. Study-wide points: When compared with the clonotypes that were shared by all four sorted-subset donors, the non-shared clonotypes turned out to have lower generation probabilities.

As to this clone: Its antigen is undetermined.

In the naive CD8 group, cells lacked CD45RO and were positively selected for CCR7, so terminally differentiated effector memory CD45RA+ cells were left out. This sequence joins TRBV7-2 and TRBJ2-1; 10 bases fit TRBD2. What was sequenced was naive CD8+ T cells sorted from blood. This TCR was sampled from a man aged 25 to 40 in good health. The CDR3 reads CASSLSSGSTPYNEQFF. CDR3 DNA sequence: TGTGCCAGCAGCTTATCTAGCGGGAGTACCCCCTACAATGAGCAGTTCTTC.